The 32 T cell receptor beta chains presented below share a single source sample, sequenced in a study of cytomegalovirus exposure and HLA in healthy donors. 60 Vbeta and 13 Jbeta primers were used in PCR. Libraries were prepared by immunoSEQ multiplex PCR; TCRdb keeps only in-frame clonotypes and omits some of them. Of about 130,000 clones listed, 80% are singletons. The specimen was PBMCs. The receptors were gathered from a male donor in good health and CMV-seronegative.

V is TRBV10-1 and J is TRBJ2-5; 8 nucleotides agree with TRBD1. CDR1 and CDR2 (germline): WNHNN, SYGVQD (reference sequence). This CDR3 contains 13 residues. V dropped 6 bases and J dropped 7; count of bases not matched to a gene: 7. CDR3 DNA sequence: TGCGCCAGCAGCGCCCGGACAGGGATGACCCAGTACTTC. Its translation is CASSARTGMTQYF.

This clone was picked up one time. This chain links TRBV19 with TRBJ2-5; 7 positions match TRBD1. Germline values: CDR1 LNHDA, CDR2 SQIVND (reference sequence). With V trimmed by 9 bases and J by 3 bases, 10 bases remained unmatched. The CDR3 consists of 14 residues. This CDR3 is CASKAPGTEETQYF. Here the CDR3 DNA reads TGTGCCAGCAAAGCCCCCGGGACAGAAGAGACCCAGTACTTC.

The table lists this clone with a few counts. The gene calls are TRBV6-1 and TRBJ1-6; D unclear. Trimming left V 10 bases short and J 0 bases short, with 13 bases between. The CDR3 length is 15 residues. Germline CDR1 and CDR2: MNHNS and SASEGT. The CDR3 sequence: CATELRSSYNSPLHF. DNA of the CDR3: TGTGCCACCGAGCTGCGGAGCTCCTATAATTCACCCCTCCACTTT.

The table lists this clone with a few counts. The genes are TRBV27 and TRBJ2-7; 7 nucleotides align to TRBD1. The length of the CDR3 is 14 residues. The germline gives CDR1 MNHEY, CDR2 SMNVEV (reference sequence). V lost 11 bases and J lost 3; bases outside the gene matches: 13. In DNA, the CDR3 is TGTGCCGTAAAGGGGGCACAACCAGGCTACGAGCAGTACTTC. Amino acid sequence: CAVKGAQPGYEQYF.

This chain uses TRBV27 with TRBJ2-7, with 8 bases that match TRBD1. V trimming: 2 bases; J trimming: 3 bases; junction bases outside the gene matches: 6. The germline CDR1 and CDR2 sequences are MNHEY and SMNVEV (reference sequence). The CDR3 loop spans 15 amino acids. CDR3 loop: CASSLGPGQDYEQYF. The CDR3 nucleotides read TGTGCCAGCAGTTTAGGCCCGGGACAGGACTACGAGCAGTACTTC.

This clone was detected only a few times. The rearrangement uses TRBV28 and TRBJ2-6; 7 bases are a match to TRBD1. J was trimmed by 0 bases and V by 3 bases; bases with no gene match: 5. CDR3 size: 17 residues. Looked up from germline, CDR1 is MDHEN and CDR2 is SYDVKM. The CDR3, as DNA: TGTGCCAGCAGTTTGGACAGGTGGGACTCTGGGGCCAACGTCCTGACTTTC. Protein sequence: CASSLDRWDSGANVLTF.

J is TRBJ2-7 and V is TRBV5-1; maybe TRBD2 (6 bases). The germline V and J ends were trimmed by 6 bases and 1 base, with 11 bases remaining between them. Germline CDR1 and CDR2: SGHRS and YFSETQ. This CDR3 is 13 amino acids long. The CDR3 is CASTDGGSYEQYF. The CDR3 bases are TGCGCCAGCACCGACGGGGGTTCCTACGAGCAGTACTTC.

In this sample, this clone turned up a few times. The V call is TRBV7-9, the J call TRBJ2-7; weak D call: TRBD1 (8 bases). The germline V and J ends were trimmed by 5 bases and 1 base, with 15 bases remaining between them. The CDR3 is made up of 15 amino acids. The germline gives CDR1 SEHNR, CDR2 FQNEAQ (reference sequence). The CDR3 nucleotides are TGTGCCAGCAGCGGGGGGGGGACAGGATCCTACGAGCAGTACTTC. Translating it yields CASSGGGTGSYEQYF.

The genes are TRBV4-2 and TRBJ1-4, with 8 positions matching TRBD1. CDR3 length equals 17 residues. Germline CDR1 LGHNA, CDR2 YNFKEQ. Trimming at V came to 0 bases and at J to 7 bases, leaving 10 bases not matched to a gene. The CDR3 DNA follows: TGTGCCAGCAGCCAAGAAGGAAACGACAGGGGCCGTGAAAAACTGTTTTTT. Protein: CASSQEGNDRGREKLFF.

This sequence joins TRBV29-1 and TRBJ1-2, with D unresolved. Trimming cost V 5 bases and J 4 bases, with 14 bases left between them. CDR1 is SQVTM and CDR2 is ANQGSEA in the germline V gene. The CDR3 has 13 amino acids. The CDR3 region has the DNA TGCAGCGTTAGGGCGGCGGAGGGCTATGGCTACACCTTC. This codes for CSVRAAEGYGYTF.

This CDR3 reads CASSPDVWSNQETQYF. As DNA, the CDR3 is TGTGCCAGCAGCCCCGATGTGTGGAGCAACCAAGAGACCCAGTACTTC. The chain carries TRBV7-7 and TRBJ2-5, with D hard to call. This CDR3 is 16 amino acids long. V gave up 5 bases and J gave up 0 bases, with 16 bases separating them. Looked up from germline, CDR1 is SSHAT and CDR2 is FNYEAQ (reference sequence). The variable domain in full, with the rest retrieved from reference TRBV7-7 and TRBJ2-5, is GAGVSQSPRYKVTKRGQDVTLRCDPISSHATLYWYQQALGQGPEFLTYFNYEAQPDKSGLPSDRFSAERPEGSISTLTIQRTEQRDSAMYRCASSPDVWSNQETQYFGPGTRLLVL.

V is TRBV7-6 and J is TRBJ2-5; 7 bases map to TRBD2. The J call may be in error: the DNA end matches TRBJ2-7 better. Germline V gene lookup returns CDR1 SGHVS and CDR2 FNYEAQ. The CDR3 consists of 16 residues. This CDR3 is CASSHDVGGSLHEQYF. In DNA, the CDR3 is TGTGCCAGCAGCCACGACGTGGGCGGGAGTCTCCACGAGCAGTACTTC.

The chain links TRBV14 to TRBJ1-2, with D perhaps matching TRBD1 (5 bases). Deletions cut 4 bases from V and 6 bases from J, with 18 bases between. The CDR3 has 15 amino acids. Germline values: CDR1 SGHDN, CDR2 FVKESK. CDR3 DNA: TGTGCCAGCAGCCCCCTAAGGCAAGGGGTCCATGGCTACACCTTC. Amino acids: CASSPLRQGVHGYTF.

Here the CDR3 DNA reads TGTGCCAGCAGACTTACCGGACATTTCATCTATGGCTACACCTTC. It codes for CASRLTGHFIYGYTF. The chain couples TRBV6-5 to TRBJ1-2, with D possibly being TRBD1 (5 bases). V was shortened by 6 bases and J by 4 bases, with 18 bases between the two germline ends. Germline V lookup: CDR1 MNHEY, CDR2 SVGAGI. The CDR3 is 15 residues long.

This sequence joins TRBV10-3 and TRBJ1-3; D is unclear. Germline V gene lookup returns CDR1 ENHRY and CDR2 SYGVKD. The V and J ends lost 3 bases and 2 bases respectively, with 11 bases between them. The CDR3 consists of 15 residues. The CDR3 DNA reads TGTGCCATCAGTGACCTAACGAGCCCTGGAAACACCATATATTTT. This encodes CAISDLTSPGNTIYF.

In its sample, this clone was seen once. This chain connects TRBV6-5 to TRBJ2-5; D might be TRBD2 (6 bases). This CDR3 spans 13 amino acids. The germline V and J ends were trimmed by 4 bases and 5 bases, with 11 bases remaining between them. CDR1 and CDR2 (germline): MNHEY, SVGAGI. The CDR3: CASSFQEGETQYF. As DNA, the CDR3 is TGTGCCAGCAGTTTTCAGGAGGGGGAGACCCAGTACTTC.

As DNA, the CDR3 is TGCGCCAGCAGCCAAGAGACTCCCCCTCAGTACGAGCAGTACTTC. This gives the protein CASSQETPPQYEQYF. The chain joins TRBV4-1 to TRBJ2-7, with unresolved D. The CDR3 length is 15 residues. The germline gives CDR1 MGHRA, CDR2 YSYEKL. V lost 0 bases to trimming and J lost 4 bases, with 13 bases between them.

This rearrangement joins TRBV7-2 to TRBJ1-2; 8 nucleotides line up with TRBD1. V shed 4 bases, J shed 5 bases, and the junction held 3 bases outside the gene matches. The CDR3 has 13 amino acids. Germline CDR1 reads SGHTA; CDR2 reads FQGNSA. The CDR3 loop reads CASSSGQGYGYTF. CDR3 sequence (DNA): TGTGCCAGCAGCTCAGGACAGGGATATGGCTACACCTTC.

The chain is built from TRBV14 and TRBJ2-2; D is perhaps TRBD2 (5 bases). The CDR3 spans 15 residues. The germline CDR1 and CDR2 sequences are SGHDN and FVKESK. V lost 7 bases and J lost 3, with 15 bases in between. The CDR3 DNA reads as TGTGCCAGCACCCCAGCGGAGCCCCACACCGGGGAGCTGTTTTTT. Translation gives CASTPAEPHTGELFF.

The genes are TRBV18 and TRBJ1-3, with a possible D match to TRBD1 (5 bases). The germline CDR1 and CDR2 sequences are KGHSH and LQKENI. This CDR3 comprises 16 residues. V gave up 3 bases and J gave up 4 bases, with 16 bases separating them. As DNA, the CDR3 is TGTGCCAGCTCACCTCTCACCGGGACTCAAGGAAACACCATATATTTT. This gives the protein CASSPLTGTQGNTIYF.

This chain connects TRBV27 to TRBJ2-1; possible D gene TRBD2, 6 bases. The CDR3 is 14 amino acids. Germline loops: CDR1 MNHEY, CDR2 SMNVEV (reference sequence). V dropped 3 bases and J dropped 7 bases, with 13 bases sitting between them. The CDR3 is CASSFSGLANEQFF. The CDR3 nucleotides are TGTGCCAGCAGTTTCTCGGGACTCGCGAATGAGCAGTTCTTC.

The chain uses TRBV5-5 and TRBJ2-7; tentatively, D is TRBD2 (6 bases). CDR1 is SGHKS and CDR2 is YYEKEE in the germline V gene (reference sequence). The V end was cut by 0 bases, the J end by 1 base, with 14 bases between. This CDR3 is built from 16 residues. CDR3 in amino acids: CASSLDRRGESYEQYF. For the CDR3, the DNA is TGTGCCAGCAGCTTGGACAGGAGGGGAGAGTCCTACGAGCAGTACTTC.

The rearrangement joins TRBV10-3 to TRBJ1-2; 8 bases match TRBD1. Looked up from germline, CDR1 is ENHRY and CDR2 is SYGVKD. The V and J ends lost 6 bases and 4 bases, in that order; junction bases with no gene match: 13. CDR3 length equals 16 residues. CDR3 coding DNA: TGTGCCATCAGGGGGACACAGGGGGGAACTCTCTATGGCTACACCTTC. Protein product: CAIRGTQGGTLYGYTF.

The gene calls are TRBV27 and TRBJ2-3, with TRBD1 as a possible D gene (6 bases). This CDR3 has 20 residues. Germline V lookup: CDR1 MNHEY, CDR2 SMNVEV (reference sequence). Trimming removed 5 bases at V and 6 bases at J, with 33 bases between. The CDR3 here is CASSPIEGQFLLPSRDTQYF. The DNA for the CDR3 is TGTGCCAGCAGTCCCATTGAAGGACAGTTCCTACTTCCCTCAAGGGATACGCAGTATTTT.

The V and J genes are TRBV2 and TRBJ2-7; perhaps TRBD2 as D (5 bases). The CDR3 totals 13 residues. Per germline, CDR1 SNHLY and CDR2 FYNNEI. Trimming stripped 11 bases from V and 2 bases from J, with 16 bases between. The CDR3 nucleotides are TGTGCCGTGTCTAGCTCGTTTCCCTACGAGCAGTACTTC. It yields the protein CAVSSSFPYEQYF.

The gene calls are TRBV30 and TRBJ1-1; 8 nucleotides line up with TRBD1. From germline, CDR1 is GTSNPN and CDR2 SVGIG (reference sequence). The J segment lost 8 bases and the V segment lost 2 bases, leaving 10 bases of the junction unmatched. This CDR3 has 14 residues. For the CDR3, the DNA is TGTGCCTGGAGTCCCACCCCCAGGGGGCGAGAAGCTTTCTTT. Residues: CAWSPTPRGREAFF.

This clone was counted only a few times. The chain joins TRBV14 to TRBJ2-5; 7 positions agree with TRBD2. Germline-derived CDR1 and CDR2 are SGHDN and FVKESK. The CDR3 loop spans 16 amino acids. Trimming took 4 bases from V and 4 from J; bases not matched to a gene: 12. CDR3 in amino acids: CASSRPSSGVRETQYF. As DNA, the CDR3 is TGTGCCAGCAGCCGACCTTCGAGCGGGGTCCGAGAGACCCAGTACTTC.

This clone was seen just once. The chain joins TRBV5-1 to TRBJ2-5; the match to TRBD2 covers 10 bases. Judging by the DNA end, TRBJ2-7 fits better; the J call may be wrong. The CDR3 extends over 15 amino acids. In germline, CDR1 is SGHRS, CDR2 YFSETQ. In nucleotides, the CDR3 is TGCGCCAGCAGACGGACTAGCGGAGACTCCTACGAGCAGTACTTC. Translating it yields CASRRTSGDSYEQYF.

The table lists this clone with a few counts. The chain joins TRBV18 to TRBJ1-1; a weak D match, TRBD1 (6 bases). Germline CDR1 KGHSH, CDR2 LQKENI. Trimming removed 8 bases from V and 3 bases from J, with 16 bases in between. This CDR3 is 14 amino acids long. CDR3: CASHNRDSHTEAFF. CDR3 bases: TGTGCCAGCCACAACAGGGATAGTCACACTGAAGCTTTCTTT. The full variable domain, in which reference TRBV18 and TRBJ1-1 provide the parts outside the CDR3, is NAGVMQNPRHLVRRRGQEARLRCSPMKGHSHVYWYRQLPEEGLKFMVYLQKENIIDESGMPKERFSAEFPKEGPSILRIQQVVRGDSAAYFCASHNRDSHTEAFFGQGTRLTVV.

The CDR3 sequence: CASRTGPNEQFF. The CDR3 DNA sequence: TGTGCCAGCAGAACAGGGCCCAATGAGCAGTTCTTC. The chain carries TRBV28 and TRBJ2-1; maybe TRBD1 (6 bases). Trimming removed 6 bases at V and 6 bases at J, with 9 bases between. Looked up from germline, CDR1 is MDHEN and CDR2 is SYDVKM. The CDR3 sequence is 12 residues long. Supplemented by reference TRBV28 and TRBJ2-1, the full variable domain reads DVKVTQSSRYLVKRTGEKVFLECVQDMDHENMFWYRQDPGLGLRLIYFSYDVKMKEKGDIPEGYSVSREKKERFSLILESASTNQTSMYLCASRTGPNEQFFGPGTRLTVL.

This chain joins TRBV6-6 and TRBJ1-1, with D unresolved. V lost 0 bases and J 4 bases, leaving 12 bases between the germline ends. This CDR3 has 15 residues. Germline CDR1 reads MNHNY; CDR2 reads SVGAGI (reference sequence). The CDR3 DNA is TGTGCCAGCAGTTACTCGAGGCAAGGCGGCACTGAAGCTTTCTTT. It is translated as CASSYSRQGGTEAFF.

This clone was counted a few times. The gene calls are TRBV19 and TRBJ1-1; D might be TRBD1 (5 bases). Germline V lookup: CDR1 LNHDA, CDR2 SQIVND (reference sequence). CDR3 length equals 15 residues. Trimming took off 5 bases at V and 5 bases at J, with 18 bases between the two ends. CDR3: CASSGRVGRATEAFF. CDR3 DNA: TGTGCCAGTAGTGGTAGGGTAGGCAGGGCGACTGAAGCTTTCTTT.